Each of the 10 T cell receptor beta chains below was sequenced from the same sample in a study of metastatic and nonmetastatic thyroid tumors. TCRdb re-called the PCR reads via MiXCR. The repertoire holds over 35,000 clones, around a sixth seen once, with roughly 9.6% in the top ten. Until they underwent thyroid surgery, no patient had received any treatment. Material: tumor tissue. These receptors all stem from a female donor with papillary thyroid cancer or a benign thyroid nodule (not recorded which). Some clones in this sample may be carry-over from other donors' samples.

This clone showed up many times. The chain is built from TRBV20-1 and TRBJ1-4, with D unclear. V lost 5 bases and J 0 bases, leaving 10 bases between the germline ends. This CDR3 contains 14 residues. Germline V lookup: CDR1 DFQATT, CDR2 SNEGSKA (reference sequence). The CDR3: CSAATPATNEKLFF. CDR3 sequence (DNA): TGCAGTGCTGCGACCCCCGCAACTAATGAAAAACTGTTTTTT.

In this sample, this clone turned up many times. This sequence joins TRBV20-1 and TRBJ1-2; perhaps TRBD1 as D (6 bases). The V and J ends lost 4 bases and 4 bases respectively, with 10 bases between them. This CDR3 contains 12 residues. Germline V gives CDR1 DFQATT, CDR2 SNEGSKA (reference sequence). The CDR3 sequence is CSANKGGYGYTF. DNA of the CDR3: TGCAGTGCTAATAAGGGGGGCTATGGCTACACCTTC.

This clone was counted ten times or more. The rearrangement links TRBV20-1 to TRBJ2-2; possible D gene TRBD2, 5 bases. This CDR3 is built from 13 residues. V lost 0 bases, J lost 6 bases, and 8 bases lay in between. Per germline, CDR1 DFQATT and CDR2 SNEGSKA (reference sequence). Here the CDR3 DNA reads TGCAGTGCTAGAGATTCCGGGGCCGGGGAGCTGTTTTTT. It encodes CSARDSGAGELFF.

At least ten counts were recorded for this clone. This chain links TRBV7-3 with TRBJ2-2, with D unclear. Germline loops: CDR1 SGHTA, CDR2 FQGTGA. Deletions cut 1 base from V and 0 bases from J, with 12 bases between. The CDR3 length is 17 residues. The CDR3 region is CASSLNMAAANTGELFF. CDR3 DNA: TGTGCCAGCAGCTTAAATATGGCGGCTGCGAACACCGGGGAGCTGTTTTTT.

This clone appeared many times. The chain is built from TRBV5-4 and TRBJ1-2, with D perhaps TRBD1 (5 bases). Germline values: CDR1 SGHNT, CDR2 YYREEE (reference sequence). This CDR3 is built from 12 residues. Deletions cut 2 bases from V and 5 bases from J, with 7 bases between. CDR3 bases: TGTGCCAGCAGCTTACGGGGGTATGGCTACACCTTC. Its protein product is CASSLRGYGYTF.

This clone was observed a handful of times. The CDR3 DNA is TGTGCCAGCAGTTCCAGCCCGGGGACACAGCTGTTTTTT. Its translation is CASSSSPGTQLFF. V is TRBV6-5 and J is TRBJ2-2; maybe TRBD1 (6 bases). CDR1 and CDR2 (germline): MNHEY, SVGAGI. The CDR3 length is 13 residues. V lost 4 bases to trimming and J lost 12 bases, with 15 bases between them.

In regard to this clone: A read error may explain this, as a much larger clone is one base away. This specimen includes other DNA sequences encoding the same CDR3. The rearrangement links TRBV9 to TRBJ2-5; TRBD2 matches at 10 bases. The CDR3 is made up of 18 amino acids. Germline lookup yields CDR1 SGDLS and CDR2 YYNGEE. V shed 0 bases and J 5 bases; nucleotides not matched to a gene: 13. CDR3 sequence: CASSVGTSGSGGSETQYF. DNA of the CDR3: TGTGCCAGCAGCGTAGGGACTAGCGGCAGTGGTGGGTCGGAGACCCAGTACTTC.

This clone occurred many times. This chain joins TRBV5-1 and TRBJ1-3; D gene ambiguous. Germline V gene sequence: CDR1 SGHRS, CDR2 YFSETQ. The CDR3 spans 13 residues. The ends were cut back, 1 base at V and 9 bases at J, with 11 bases in the middle. The CDR3 nucleotides are TGCGCCAGCAGCTTGTTGGGTCAAGGCACCATATATTTT. The encoded protein is CASSLLGQGTIYF.

V usage is TRBV6-8 and J usage is TRBJ2-1; 7 bases are a match to TRBD1. CDR3 size: 19 residues. The V gene's germline CDR1 is MNHGY and CDR2 SAAAGT. Trimming removed 4 bases from V and 5 bases from J; junction bases left unmatched: 20. CDR3 residues: CASSCRDSAERSPNNEQFF. In nucleotides, the CDR3 is TGTGCCAGCAGTTGTCGGGACAGTGCTGAACGGAGCCCGAACAATGAGCAGTTCTTC.

This clone was counted many times. This chain links TRBV20-1 with TRBJ2-3, with TRBD2 matching over 9 bases. The CDR3 runs 16 residues. J lost 0 bases, V lost 0 bases, and 4 bases had no gene match. Germline assignment: CDR1 DFQATT and CDR2 SNEGSKA (reference sequence). CDR3 in DNA: TGCAGTGCTAGAGATCGACTAGCGGAAAGCACAGATACGCAGTATTTT. Its protein is CSARDRLAESTDTQYF.